The present entry profiles one TCR beta chain with its context. Sequencing was performed with immunoSEQ multiplex PCR; in TCRdb, only in-frame clones are kept and a portion is missing. The table lists about 140,000 clones, around 83% of them singletons, with 1.5% to 2% in the top ten. The CDR3 is made up of 10 amino acids. After removal of 6 bases from V and 5 bases from J, the junction contained 0 bases not matched to a gene. The germline V gene has CDR1 SQVTM and CDR2 ANQGSEA. This specimen comes from a study of blood T cell repertoires in COVID-19. This TCR came from a human donor in a cohort sampled during active COVID-19. The sample taken for sequencing was peripheral blood. The gene calls are TRBV29-1 and TRBJ2-5; 7 bases match TRBD2. The CDR3 loop reads CSVGGETQYF. CDR3 bases: TGCAGCGTGGGAGGGGAGACCCAGTACTTC.